This T cell receptor beta chain was profiled in a study of T cell responses to AZD1222 COVID-19 vaccine. Looking at the study overall: Pooled in the analysis were second doses at about 4 or about 12 weeks.

Germline CDR1 reads SSHAT; CDR2 reads FNYEAQ (reference sequence). The CDR3 is made up of 13 amino acids. A note on this clone: The antigen remains undetermined. At one boundary the junction diverges from the germline segment, which might be a read error.

Repertoires were generated with immunoSEQ multiplex PCR, while TCRdb's copy carries only in-frame clones and drops some. The table has some 160,000 clones, 85% to 95% seen once; the top ten hold 4.4%. The study, taken as a whole, reports: Reports indicate that nearly half of spike-specific TCRs are directed at unmutated variant regions. The study identified only five or six AZD1222 recipients as seropositive at baseline.

The TCR comes from an adult in good health. The chain joins TRBV7-7 to TRBJ2-7; D remains ambiguous. This specimen consisted of peripheral blood, obtained on day 0 of AZD1222 vaccination. The CDR3 is CASSLAVGDEQYF. Here the CDR3 DNA reads TGTGCTAGCAGCTTAGCAGTTGGGGACGAGCAGTACTTC.